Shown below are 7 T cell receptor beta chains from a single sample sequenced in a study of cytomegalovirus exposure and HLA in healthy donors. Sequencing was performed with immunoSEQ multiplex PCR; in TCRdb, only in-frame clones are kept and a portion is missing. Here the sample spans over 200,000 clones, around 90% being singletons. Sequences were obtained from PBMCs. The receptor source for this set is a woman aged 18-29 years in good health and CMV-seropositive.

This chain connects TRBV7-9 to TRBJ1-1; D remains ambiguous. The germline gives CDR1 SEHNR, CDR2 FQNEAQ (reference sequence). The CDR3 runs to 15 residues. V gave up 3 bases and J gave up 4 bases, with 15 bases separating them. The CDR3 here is CASSLWRERVTEAFF. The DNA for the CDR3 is TGTGCCAGCAGCTTGTGGAGGGAACGCGTCACTGAAGCTTTCTTT.

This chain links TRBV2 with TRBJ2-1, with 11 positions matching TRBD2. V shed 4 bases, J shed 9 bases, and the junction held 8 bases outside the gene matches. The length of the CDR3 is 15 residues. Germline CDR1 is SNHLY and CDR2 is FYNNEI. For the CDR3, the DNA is TGTGCCAGCAGTGGCGAGACTAGCGGGATTAGTGAGCAGTTCTTC. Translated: CASSGETSGISEQFF.

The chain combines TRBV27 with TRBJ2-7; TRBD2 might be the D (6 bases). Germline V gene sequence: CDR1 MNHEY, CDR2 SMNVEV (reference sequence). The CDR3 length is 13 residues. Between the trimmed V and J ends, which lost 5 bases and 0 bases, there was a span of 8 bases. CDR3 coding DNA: TGTGCCAGCAGTGGGGACTCCTCCTACGAGCAGTACTTC. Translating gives CASSGDSSYEQYF.

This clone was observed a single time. This chain's CDR3 is CASSPDVGTSASSYNEQFF. CDR3 bases: TGTGCCAGCAGCCCAGACGTCGGTACTAGCGCCAGCTCCTACAATGAGCAGTTCTTC. The genes are TRBV11-2 and TRBJ2-1; TRBD2 agrees at 7 bases. The germline V gene has CDR1 SGHAT and CDR2 FQNNGV. The V gene end was trimmed by 5 bases and the J gene end by 0 bases; junction bases not matched to a gene: 16. The CDR3 spans 19 residues.

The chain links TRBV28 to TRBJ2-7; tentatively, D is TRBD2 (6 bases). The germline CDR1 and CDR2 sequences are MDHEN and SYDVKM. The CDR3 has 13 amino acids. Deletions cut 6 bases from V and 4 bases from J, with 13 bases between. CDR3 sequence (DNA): TGTGCCAGCAGAACGGGACGGGAGTACGAGCAGTACTTC. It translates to CASRTGREYEQYF. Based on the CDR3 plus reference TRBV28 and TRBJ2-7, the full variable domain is DVKVTQSSRYLVKRTGEKVFLECVQDMDHENMFWYRQDPGLGLRLIYFSYDVKMKEKGDIPEGYSVSREKKERFSLILESASTNQTSMYLCASRTGREYEQYFGPGTRLTVT.

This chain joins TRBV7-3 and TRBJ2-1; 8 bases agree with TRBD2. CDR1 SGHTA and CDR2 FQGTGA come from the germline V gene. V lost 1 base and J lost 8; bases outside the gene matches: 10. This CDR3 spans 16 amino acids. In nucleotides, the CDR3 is TGTGCCAGCAGCTTAAGGCCTGTGGGACTAGAGGATGAGCAGTTCTTC. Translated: CASSLRPVGLEDEQFF.

The CDR3 here is CASSSTTGASYEQYF. The DNA for the CDR3 is TGCGCCAGCAGCTCGACAACAGGGGCCTCCTACGAGCAGTACTTC. The V call is TRBV5-1, the J call TRBJ2-7; 7 nucleotides align to TRBD1. The CDR3 length is 15 residues. Germline assignment: CDR1 SGHRS and CDR2 YFSETQ. V shed 3 bases and J 0 bases; nucleotides not matched to a gene: 6.